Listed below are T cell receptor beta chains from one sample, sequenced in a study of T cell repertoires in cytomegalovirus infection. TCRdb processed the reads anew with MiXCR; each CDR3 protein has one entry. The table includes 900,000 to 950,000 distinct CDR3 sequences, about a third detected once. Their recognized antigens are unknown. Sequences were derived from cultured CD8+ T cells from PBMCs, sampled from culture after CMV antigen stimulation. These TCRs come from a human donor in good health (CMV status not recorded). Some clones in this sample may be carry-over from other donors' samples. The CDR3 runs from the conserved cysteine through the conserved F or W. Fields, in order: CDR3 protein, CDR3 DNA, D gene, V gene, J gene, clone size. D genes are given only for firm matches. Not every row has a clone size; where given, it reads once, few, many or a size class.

CASSEFRTENEQFF,TGTGCCAGCAGTGAATTCCGAACCGAAAATGAGCAGTTCTTC,NA,TRBV25-1,TRBJ2-1,NA
CASSYLNRDRDEQYF,TGTGCCAGCAGTTACCTAAACCGGGACAGAGACGAGCAGTACTTC,TRBD1,TRBV6-6,TRBJ2-7,few
CATSSLQGFQGEKLFF,TGTGCCACCAGCAGTCTCCAGGGTTTCCAAGGCGAAAAACTGTTTTTT,NA,TRBV15,TRBJ1-4,NA
CASSPRGDSTDTQYF,TGTGCCAGCAGCCCCCGAGGGGACTCCACAGATACGCAGTATTTT,NA,TRBV7-3,TRBJ2-3,few
CSVEEKLNEQFF,TGCAGCGTTGAAGAGAAACTCAATGAGCAGTTCTTC,NA,TRBV29-1,TRBJ2-1,NA
CASHGAGVGYTF,TGTGCCTCCCATGGGGCTGGTGTTGGCTACACCTTC,NA,TRBV12-3/TRBV12-4,TRBJ1-2,NA
CASRPLLPGLGFGYTF,TGTGCCAGCAGACCACTACTACCGGGGCTAGGGTTTGGCTACACCTTC,NA,TRBV6-1,TRBJ1-2,NA
CASSLSSGKYEQYF,TGTGCCAGCAGTTTATCCTCAGGGAAATACGAGCAGTACTTC,NA,TRBV27,TRBJ2-7,NA
CASSSGKGFEQFF,TGTGCCAGCAGCTCAGGCAAAGGGTTTGAGCAGTTCTTC,NA,TRBV7-2,TRBJ2-1,NA
CASSWEPGTSAYNEQFF,TGTGCCAGCAGCTGGGAACCCGGGACTAGCGCCTACAATGAGCAGTTCTTC,TRBD2,TRBV7-8,TRBJ2-1,many
CASSQVYTGGQPQHF,TGCGCCAGCAGCCAAGTGTATACCGGGGGACAGCCCCAGCATTTT,NA,TRBV4-1,TRBJ1-5,few
CASSLAATGRLTDIQYF,TGTGCCAGCAGTTTGGCCGCGACAGGGAGGCTTACGGACATTCAGTACTTC,NA,TRBV28,TRBJ2-4,NA
CASSLGTGAAYQETQYF,TGTGCCAGCAGTTTGGGGACGGGGGCGGCTTACCAAGAGACCCAGTACTTC,NA,TRBV12-3/TRBV12-4,TRBJ2-5,few
CASSQGEVLNTEAFF,TGTGCCAGCAGCCAAGGAGAGGTTCTGAACACTGAAGCTTTCTTT,NA,TRBV3-1,TRBJ1-1,NA
CASSEPGQVNNEQFF,TGTGCCAGCAGCGAGCCGGGACAGGTCAACAATGAGCAGTTCTTC,TRBD1,TRBV27,TRBJ2-1,NA